These 21 T cell receptor beta chains were all obtained from the same sample, sequenced in a study of cytomegalovirus exposure and HLA in healthy donors. Vbeta (60) and Jbeta (13) primers were used in the PCR. Clones were read by immunoSEQ multiplex PCR, and TCRdb kept only the in-frame ones, dropping some. The sample comprises around 81,000 clones, 55% to 75% of which are singletons, and less than 7.5% rests with the top ten. The specimen sequenced was PBMCs. The receptors were sampled from a man aged 25-45 years in good health and CMV-seropositive.

The chain has TRBV11-3 and TRBJ2-5; 7 bases align to TRBD2. The CDR3 consists of 15 residues. The germline V gene encodes CDR1 SGHNT and CDR2 YENEEA. After removal of 7 bases from V and 5 bases from J, the junction contained 13 bases not matched to a gene. The CDR3 loop reads CASTQTSARGETQYF. The DNA of the CDR3 is TGTGCCAGCACCCAAACTAGCGCACGTGGGGAGACCCAGTACTTC.

This chain connects TRBV11-3 to TRBJ2-3, with TRBD2 as a possible D gene (5 bases). The germline V and J ends were trimmed by 5 bases and 3 bases, with 15 bases remaining between them. Per the germline V gene, CDR1 is SGHNT and CDR2 is YENEEA. The CDR3 is made up of 15 amino acids. CDR3 region: CASSGQLVRTDTQYF. DNA of the CDR3: TGTGCCAGCAGCGGGCAACTAGTCCGTACAGATACGCAGTATTTT. The full variable domain, rest sourced from reference TRBV11-3 and TRBJ2-3, is EAGVVQSPRYKIIEKKQPVAFWCNPISGHNTLYWYLQNLGQGPELLIRYENEEAVDDSQLPKDRFSAERLKGVDSTLKIQPAELGDSAVYLCASSGQLVRTDTQYFGPGTRLTVL.

The chain combines TRBV5-1 with TRBJ2-7; 10 nucleotides agree with TRBD1. The CDR3 loop spans 14 amino acids. Trimming took 2 bases from V and 2 from J; bases not matched to a gene: 1. Per germline, CDR1 SGHRS and CDR2 YFSETQ. The DNA of the CDR3 is TGCGCCAGCAGCTTCGGGACAGGGGCCTACGAGCAGTACTTC. This sequence encodes CASSFGTGAYEQYF.

The chain combines TRBV14 with TRBJ1-2; the D gene is possibly TRBD1 (5 bases). CDR1 and CDR2 from the germline V gene are SGHDN and FVKESK. The CDR3 totals 15 residues. The V gene lost 1 base and the J gene lost 4 bases, with 13 bases spanning the gap. The CDR3 nucleotides are TGTGCCAGCAGCCAAGGAGGTCGGGGGTTCTATGGCTACACCTTC. It codes for CASSQGGRGFYGYTF.

CDR3 protein: CASRSLEGESSYEQYF. The CDR3 DNA reads as TGTGCAAGTCGTTCCCTTGAGGGCGAGAGCTCCTACGAGCAGTACTTC. V and J are TRBV12-2 and TRBJ2-7; the table's D call TRBD2 went unverified against the DNA. TRBV12-2 is a pseudogene. The CDR3 has 16 amino acids.

This clone was recorded only once. The chain carries TRBV6-5 and TRBJ2-7, with 9 bases lining up with TRBD1. CDR1 and CDR2 from the germline V gene are MNHEY and SVGAGI. J was trimmed by 4 bases and V by 5 bases; bases with no gene match: 6. The CDR3 is 14 amino acids. CDR3 coding DNA: TGTGCCAGCAGTAAGGACAGGGGTATTTACGAGCAGTACTTC. It encodes CASSKDRGIYEQYF.

This clone was observed a single time. The chain has TRBV5-1 and TRBJ2-1; 11 bases are a match to TRBD2. The CDR3 covers 17 residues. The V segment lost 0 bases and the J segment 3 bases; nucleotides outside the gene matches: 5. Germline V gene data show CDR1 as SGHRS and CDR2 as YFSETQ. CDR3 region: CASSLVRTSGSYNEQFF. CDR3 DNA sequence: TGCGCCAGCAGCTTGGTACGCACTAGCGGGAGCTACAATGAGCAGTTCTTC.

The gene calls are TRBV29-1 and TRBJ2-5; 8 bases match TRBD2. Germline V gives CDR1 SQVTM, CDR2 ANQGSEA. The junction had 3 bases not matched to a gene; V was cut back by 1 base and J by 5 bases. This CDR3 contains 13 residues. CDR3 protein: CSVEAGGLETQYF. CDR3 DNA: TGCAGCGTTGAAGCGGGGGGGCTTGAGACCCAGTACTTC. Full variable domain (rest looked up from reference TRBV29-1 and TRBJ2-5): SAVISQKPSRDICQRGTSLTIQCQVDSQVTMMFWYRQQPGQSLTLIATANQGSEATYESGFVIDKFPISRPNLTFSTLTVSNMSPEDSSIYLCSVEAGGLETQYFGPGTRLLVL.

The chain links TRBV5-4 to TRBJ2-6, with D maybe TRBD2 (6 bases). The CDR3 is 16 amino acids. The germline CDR1 and CDR2 sequences are SGHNT and YYREEE (reference sequence). V lost 5 bases to trimming and J lost 2 bases, with 14 bases between them. This CDR3 is CASRGGGRAGANVLTF. DNA of the CDR3: TGTGCCAGCAGAGGAGGAGGGAGAGCTGGGGCCAACGTCCTGACTTTC.

About this clone itself: The junction and the germline gene differ at one end; a read error may be behind it. V gene TRBV7-9 combines with J gene TRBJ2-3; the D gene is possibly TRBD1 (5 bases). Germline CDR1 SEHNR, CDR2 FQNEAQ (reference sequence). This CDR3 has 12 residues. Here the CDR3 reads CSSSSRVDTQYF. DNA of the CDR3: TGTTCCAGCAGCTCCAGGGTGGATACGCAGTATTTT.

This chain connects TRBV11-2 to TRBJ1-4, with D tentatively TRBD1 (5 bases). The V end lost 5 bases, the J end lost 7 bases, and 26 bases lay between the germline ends. The CDR3 consists of 18 residues. The germline V gene encodes CDR1 SGHAT and CDR2 FQNNGV. In nucleotides, the CDR3 is TGTGCCAGCAGCCGGGCTTTGGTTTTTAGGGGACTGAGTGAAAAACTGTTTTTT. Translation: CASSRALVFRGLSEKLFF.

The chain combines TRBV11-3 with TRBJ2-7; the match to TRBD1 covers 8 bases. CDR3 length equals 14 residues. CDR1 is SGHNT, CDR2 YENEEA, per germline. With V trimmed by 5 bases and J by 6 bases, 9 bases remained unmatched. The CDR3 protein is CASSPRTGNGEQYF. The CDR3 DNA reads as TGTGCCAGCAGCCCTAGGACAGGGAACGGCGAGCAGTACTTC.

The rearrangement links TRBV4-2 to TRBJ2-1; TRBD2 is a possible D gene (5 bases). The germline V gene encodes CDR1 LGHNA and CDR2 YNFKEQ. Trimming stripped 3 bases from V and 6 bases from J, with 21 bases between. CDR3 length: 17 amino acids. In DNA, the CDR3 is TGTGCCAGCAGCCAGAGGGCAGTGTCCGAAGAGCGCAATGAGCAGTTCTTC. Its protein product is CASSQRAVSEERNEQFF.

Written as DNA, the CDR3 is TGTGCCAGCAGCCCTCCGTCGGGGAACACTGAAGCTTTCTTT. Protein product: CASSPPSGNTEAFF. The chain employs TRBV7-2 and TRBJ1-1; D gene ambiguous. This CDR3 is 14 amino acids long. Trimming took off 5 bases at V and 1 base at J, with 11 bases between the two ends. Germline lookup yields CDR1 SGHTA and CDR2 FQGNSA.

This chain links TRBV4-3 with TRBJ2-1; 9 bases map to TRBD2. V trimming: 0 bases; J trimming: 4 bases; junction bases outside the gene matches: 7. The CDR3 is made up of 17 amino acids. Germline CDR1 LGHNA, CDR2 YSLEER. CDR3 loop: CASSQDAASGTYNEQFF. The CDR3 coding sequence is TGCGCCAGCAGCCAAGACGCGGCTAGCGGGACGTACAATGAGCAGTTCTTC.

The chain is built from TRBV5-1 and TRBJ1-4; tentatively, D is TRBD1 (5 bases). The CDR3 extends over 20 amino acids. V gave up 0 bases and J gave up 1 base, with 22 bases separating them. Germline V gene lookup returns CDR1 SGHRS and CDR2 YFSETQ. Written as DNA, the CDR3 is TGCGCCAGCAGCTTGGGGGGAGGATATCCCGCCGGGGGAACTAATGAAAAACTGTTTTTT. Translating gives CASSLGGGYPAGGTNEKLFF. Using reference TRBV5-1 and TRBJ1-4 for the parts outside the CDR3, the full variable domain is KAGVTQTPRYLIKTRGQQVTLSCSPISGHRSVSWYQQTPGQGLQFLFEYFSETQRNKGNFPGRFSGRQFSNSRSEMNVSTLELGDSALYLCASSLGGGYPAGGTNEKLFFGSGTQLSVL.

This chain joins TRBV5-1 and TRBJ1-1, with D hard to call. Trimming took off 0 bases at V and 7 bases at J, with 10 bases between the two ends. The CDR3 sequence is 13 residues long. CDR1 and CDR2 from the germline V gene are SGHRS and YFSETQ. The CDR3 nucleotides read TGCGCCAGCAGCTTGGACGCGGTTCGTGAAGCTTTCTTT. Protein: CASSLDAVREAFF.

This chain connects TRBV7-9 to TRBJ2-3; D perhaps matches TRBD2 (6 bases). CDR1 is SEHNR, CDR2 FQNEAQ, per germline (reference sequence). This CDR3 is built from 14 residues. The V end lost 5 bases, the J end lost 0 bases, and 9 bases lay between the germline ends. CDR3 residues: CASSRDSSTDTQYF. In DNA, the CDR3 is TGTGCCAGCAGCCGGGACTCGAGCACAGATACGCAGTATTTT.

The CDR3 loop is CASSPTSRSYNEQFF. Here the CDR3 DNA reads TGTGCCAGCAGTCCGACTAGCCGCTCCTACAATGAGCAGTTCTTC. This rearrangement joins TRBV7-9 to TRBJ2-1; 7 bases map to TRBD2. With 6 bases clipped from V and 0 bases from J, the junction kept 5 bases outside the gene matches. CDR1 is SEHNR, CDR2 FQNEAQ, per germline (reference sequence). CDR3 length equals 15 residues.

The chain links TRBV30 to TRBJ1-1; TRBD1 aligns across 9 bases. There are 12 residues in the CDR3. Germline V gene lookup returns CDR1 GTSNPN and CDR2 SVGIG (reference sequence). Unmatched junction bases numbered 4, after V lost 5 bases and J lost 6 bases. The CDR3 DNA sequence: TGTGCCTGGGGACAGGGGTTCGCTGAAGCTTTCTTT. This gives the protein CAWGQGFAEAFF.

This clone was recorded a few times. V is TRBV5-5 and J is TRBJ2-2, with 7 bases lining up with TRBD1. V lost 4 bases and J lost 2; bases outside the gene matches: 8. Germline values: CDR1 SGHKS, CDR2 YYEKEE (reference sequence). The CDR3 runs 16 residues. The CDR3 reads CASSPRGSLNTGELFF. CDR3 bases: TGTGCCAGCAGCCCCAGGGGGTCCCTAAACACCGGGGAGCTGTTTTTT.